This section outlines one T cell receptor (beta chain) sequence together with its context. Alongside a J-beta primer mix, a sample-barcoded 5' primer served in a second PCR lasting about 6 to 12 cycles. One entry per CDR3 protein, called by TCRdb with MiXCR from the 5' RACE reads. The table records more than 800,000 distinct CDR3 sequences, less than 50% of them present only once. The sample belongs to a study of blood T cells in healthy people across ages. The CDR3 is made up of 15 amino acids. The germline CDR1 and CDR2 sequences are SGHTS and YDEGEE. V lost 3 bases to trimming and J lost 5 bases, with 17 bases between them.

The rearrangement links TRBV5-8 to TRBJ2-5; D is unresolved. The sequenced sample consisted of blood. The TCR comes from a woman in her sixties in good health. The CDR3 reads CASSSGSRAKETQYF. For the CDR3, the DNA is TGTGCCAGCAGCTCCGGATCCCGGGCCAAGGAGACCCAGTACTTC.